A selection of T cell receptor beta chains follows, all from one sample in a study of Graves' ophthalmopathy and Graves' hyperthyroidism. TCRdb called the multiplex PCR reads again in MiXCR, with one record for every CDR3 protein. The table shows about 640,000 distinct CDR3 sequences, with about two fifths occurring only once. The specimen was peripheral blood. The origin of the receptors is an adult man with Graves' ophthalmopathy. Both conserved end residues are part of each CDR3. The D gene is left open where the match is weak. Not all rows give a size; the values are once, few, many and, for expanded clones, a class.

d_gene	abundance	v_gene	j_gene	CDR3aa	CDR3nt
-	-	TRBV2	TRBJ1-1	CASSHRENTEAFF	TGTGCCAGCTCGCACAGGGAGAACACTGAAGCTTTCTTT
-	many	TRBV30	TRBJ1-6	CASTSGTNNSPLHF	TGTGCCTCGACATCCGGGACCAACAATTCACCCCTCCACTTT
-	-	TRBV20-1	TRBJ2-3	CSAALQPTLTDTQYF	TGCAGTGCCGCCCTCCAGCCCACCCTGACAGATACGCAGTATTTT
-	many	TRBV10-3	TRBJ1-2	CAISDPARRGDGYTF	TGTGCCATCAGTGATCCAGCTAGACGTGGAGATGGCTACACCTTC
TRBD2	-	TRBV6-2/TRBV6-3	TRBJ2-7	CASSNGGVSYEQYF	TGTGCCAGCAGTAATGGGGGGGTCTCCTACGAGCAGTACTTC
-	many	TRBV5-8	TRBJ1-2	CASSLGGKTNYGYTF	TGTGCCAGCAGCTTAGGCGGCAAGACTAACTATGGCTACACCTTC
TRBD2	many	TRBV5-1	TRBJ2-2	CASRASGAPGTGELFF	TGCGCCAGCAGGGCTAGCGGGGCACCTGGGACCGGGGAGCTGTTTTTT
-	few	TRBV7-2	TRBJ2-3	CASSLARGRSTDTQYF	TGTGCCAGCAGCTTAGCGCGGGGGCGTAGCACAGATACGCAGTATTTT
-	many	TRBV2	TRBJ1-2	CASSGVPYGYTF	TGTGCCAGCAGTGGGGTGCCCTATGGCTACACCTTC
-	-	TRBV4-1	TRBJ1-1	CASSHFRRNTEAFF	TGCGCCAGCAGTCATTTTAGGAGGAACACTGAAGCTTTCTTT
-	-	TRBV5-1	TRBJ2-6	CASSWGTTGTF	TGCGCCAGCAGCTGGGGTACGACAGGGACTTTC
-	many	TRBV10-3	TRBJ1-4	CAISDQRNNEKLFF	TGTGCCATCAGTGATCAACGGAATAATGAAAAACTGTTTTTT
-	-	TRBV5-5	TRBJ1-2	CASSLKSDGYTF	TGTGCCAGCAGCTTGAAATCGGATGGCTACACCTTC
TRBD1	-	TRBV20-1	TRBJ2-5	CSASRTGGAKTQYF	TGCAGTGCTTCCCGGACAGGGGGCGCGAAGACCCAGTACTTC
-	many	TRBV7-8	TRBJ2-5	CASSLRGPQETQYF	TGTGCCAGCAGCTTAAGGGGACCCCAAGAGACCCAGTACTTC
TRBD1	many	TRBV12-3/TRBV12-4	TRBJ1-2	CASSNDRAQLYGYTF	TGTGCCAGCAGTAACGACAGGGCCCAACTCTATGGCTACACCTTC
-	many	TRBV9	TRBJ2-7	CASSVVGLRANEQYF	TGTGCCAGCAGCGTAGTTGGCCTAAGGGCGAACGAGCAGTACTTC
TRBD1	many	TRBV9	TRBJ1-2	CASSADRGGHGYTF	TGTGCCAGCAGCGCCGACAGGGGAGGACATGGCTACACCTTC
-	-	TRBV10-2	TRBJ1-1	CASEALGDTEAFF	TGCGCCAGCGAGGCCCTCGGGGACACTGAAGCTTTCTTT
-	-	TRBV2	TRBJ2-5	CASSEWRGETQYF	TGTGCCAGCAGTGAGTGGCGAGGAGAGACCCAGTACTTC
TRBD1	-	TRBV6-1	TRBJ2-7	CASSVGGGLEQYF	TGTGCCAGCAGTGTAGGGGGCGGCCTCGAGCAGTACTTC
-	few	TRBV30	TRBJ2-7	CAGRLGASDSYEQYF	TGTGCCGGCCGCCTGGGGGCTAGCGATAGCTACGAGCAGTACTTC